The text below deals with one T cell receptor beta chain. The data were obtained in a study of regulatory T cells in long-lasting Graves disease. Time point indicated: newly diagnosed GD, antithyroid drugs for less than 3 months. PBMCs provided the RNA from which the TCR library was made. Blood from the periphery, about 9.7 milliliters in all, was drawn into EDTA tubes. V lost 7 bases and J 9 bases, leaving 19 bases between the germline ends. CDR1 is SNHLY and CDR2 is FYNNEI in the germline V gene. This CDR3 has 15 residues. HTBI primers from iRepertoire and Arm-PCR of CDR3 regions yielded the TCR beta libraries. TCRdb reprocessed the multiplex PCR reads with MiXCR, giving one entry per CDR3 protein. This table holds 450,000 to 700,000 distinct CDR3 sequences, roughly 13% found once. The same sample was also studied in work on T cells in Graves' hyperthyroidism and ophthalmopathy.

The sequencing used peripheral blood mononuclear cells (PBMCs), collected at new diagnosis, from a patient treated with antithyroid drugs. This rearrangement joins TRBV2 to TRBJ1-6, with D maybe TRBD1 (6 bases). The sequence came from a man aged 25 to 40 with Graves disease. CDR3 DNA sequence: TGTGCCAGCATCAAATCGACAGGAGCCGGTTCACCCCTCCACTTT. Encoded protein: CASIKSTGAGSPLHF.